This T cell receptor beta chain appears in the sequencing data of a study of cytomegalovirus exposure and HLA in healthy donors. General observations from the study: The dataset shows that most TCR sequences were rare, while some public TCRs occurred in many donors. A later analysis by the authors found several of the most significant clusters apparently linked to common viral pathogens. Follow-up analysis later connected one missense variant in DCLRE1C with trimming of TCR beta V- and J-genes. A later analysis reportedly identified an Asian-associated ancestry cluster as carrying fewer N-insertions than the 666-donor mean.

Amplification used 60 Vbeta primers and 13 Jbeta primers. Sequenced by immunoSEQ multiplex PCR; TCRdb stores in-frame clones only, minus some. The sample data list under 65,000 clones. Trimming pared 4 bases from V and 1 base from J, leaving 5 bases between. CDR3 length: 13 amino acids. Germline-derived CDR1 and CDR2 are MNHEY and SVGAGI. On this clone itself: Its antigen is currently unknown.

This sequence originates from a woman in her twenties or thirties in good health and CMV-seropositive. What was sequenced was PBMCs. The chain carries TRBV6-5 and TRBJ1-3; D remains ambiguous. CDR3 protein: CASSLLSGNTIYF. The DNA for the CDR3 is TGTGCCAGCAGTTTACTTTCTGGAAACACCATATATTTT.